This T cell receptor beta chain derives from a study of T-cell reconstitution after alpha-beta-depleted transplantation in children (dated by TCRdb to the mid-2010s). Regarding the research as a whole: T-cell immune reconstitution after TCRalphabeta/CD19-depleted allogeneic hematopoietic cell transplantation in children was quantitatively tracked in the study by means of TCR repertoire profiling.

Reading the germline V gene gives CDR1 ENHRY and CDR2 SYGVKD. The germline ends are 18 bases apart after V is trimmed by 0 bases and J by 9 bases. From the cysteine up to the phenylalanine, the CDR3 has a length of 16 residues. Only the CDR3 region is kept as DNA, spanning 48 bases read in frame from base 1. The sample's treatment or condition label, decoded: allogeneic hematopoietic cell transplantation with graft depleted of TCRalphabeta T cells and CD19 B cells. Transplant recipients were children who received TCRalphabeta/CD19-depleted allogeneic hematopoietic cell grafts. Only a few counts were recorded for this clonotype. Its antigen remains undetermined. No per-base quality is available; no much larger clone lies one base away. Library preparation employed PCR. The instrument given in TCRdb is Illumina HiSeq 2500. Molecular barcoding was employed in the preparation of TCR libraries, with unique molecular identifiers being used to normalize TCRbeta repertoire quantification. In-frame beta chains were kept once TCRdb had trimmed the public reads at Q25 with fastp and called clones with MiXCR. CDR3 protein sequences are deduplicated, and each keeps its most common genes and DNA. This sample holds 610,000 or so distinct CDR3 sequences; about a quarter were observed only once. About a third of the sample comes from the top ten.

Results and caveats for the whole study, not just this receptor: In some patients, high TCRbeta diversity at day 60 was attributed to recipient T cells and intrathymic progenitors that had survived conditioning. The frequencies of hyperexpanded clones fell over the following months, and after one year, T-cell counts and TCRbeta diversity were mostly attributed to newly produced T cells. About two months after transplant, the apparently early recovery of alphabetaT-cell counts reportedly depended on just several hundred clones that had expanded rapidly and came from non-depleted graft cells.

Sequenced here: PBMCs, sampled before TCRalphabeta/CD19-depleted stem cell transplant. The clonotype was recovered from a boy in the first two years of life with Wiskott-Aldrich syndrome, due to receive a stem cell transplant. The chain uses TRBV10-3 and TRBJ2-1; TRBD2 might be the D gene, on 6 matching bases. DNA sequence: TGTGCCATCAGTGAGTCTATTGATCTAGCGTATAGTGAGCAGTTCTTC. This yields the protein CAISESIDLAYSEQFF.